This T cell receptor beta chain was identified in a study of PD-1 blockade in mismatch repair-deficient tumors. Study information: Enrolled about 2013-2017, patients had progressing, pretreated mismatch repair-deficient cancers of about a dozen types.

This CDR3 comprises 14 residues. Trimming cost V 4 bases and J 6 bases, with 15 bases left between them. Germline V CDR1 and CDR2: KGHSH, LQKENI. Data came from immunoSEQ multiplex PCR; TCRdb stores just in-frame clones and leaves some out. The sample contains 90,000 to 120,000 clones, 65% to 85% of which appear only once. PCR or immunohistochemistry showed mismatch repair deficiency in every enrolled patient. This sequence was found in an adult with mismatch repair-deficient cancer. The V and J genes are TRBV18 and TRBJ1-2; tentative D call: TRBD1 (5 bases). The material sequenced was peripheral blood, taken roughly eight months after starting pembrolizumab. CDR3 loop: CASSRSGQGDGYTF. The CDR3 bases are TGTGCCAGCTCACGATCAGGCCAAGGGGATGGCTACACCTTC.